These T cell receptor beta chains were read from a single sample in a study of OX40 agonist ivuxolimab in advanced cancers. This table comes from immunoSEQ multiplex PCR, and its TCRdb copy is limited to in-frame clones, with some not included. Of about 60,000 clones listed, 85% to 95% are singletons. This sample comprised CD4+ or CD8+ T cells sorted from blood, obtained in a trial of the OX40 agonist ivuxolimab. These receptors were taken from an adult with an advanced solid tumor such as melanoma, head and neck, liver or kidney cancer. Each CDR3 is given with its conserved first and last residue. The D gene is left open where the match is weak. Rows give clone size only sometimes, using once, few, many, or a class for an expanded clone.

cdr3_nt | cdr3_aa | clone_size | j_call | v_call | d_call
TGTGCCAGCATCTCAGGGGACGAGCAGTACTTC | CASISGDEQYF | NA | TRBJ2-7 | TRBV28 | NA
TGTGCCAGCACAGGGGGCTCATACGAGCAGTACTTC | CASTGGSYEQYF | NA | TRBJ2-7 | TRBV6-5 | TRBD1
TGTGCCAGCAGCCTAGGGGCAGGACAGGCTACAGTAGGCTACACCTTC | CASSLGAGQATVGYTF | NA | TRBJ1-2 | TRBV7-8 | TRBD1
TGTGCCAGCAGCTTGTGGGGGTCGACCTACGAGCAGTACTTC | CASSLWGSTYEQYF | NA | TRBJ2-7 | TRBV5-5 | NA
TGTGCCAGCAGCTTAGAGGAAAGCTCCTACAATGAGCAGTTCTTC | CASSLEESSYNEQFF | NA | TRBJ2-1 | TRBV7-2 | NA
TGTGCCAGCAGTCTGACTAGCGGGAACACAGATACGCAGTATTTT | CASSLTSGNTDTQYF | NA | TRBJ2-3 | TRBV28 | TRBD2
TGTGCCAGCAGGCCCGACTTTAACTATGGCTACACCTTC | CASRPDFNYGYTF | NA | TRBJ1-2 | TRBV6-5 | NA
TGTGCCAGCAGCGTAAGGGTATCGGGGGCCAACGTCCTGACTTTC | CASSVRVSGANVLTF | NA | TRBJ2-6 | TRBV9 | NA
TGTGCCAGCAGTGACTCGGACAGGGGAGTTAAGGCAACTAATGAAAAACTGTTTTTT | CASSDSDRGVKATNEKLFF | NA | TRBJ1-4 | TRBV6-4 | TRBD1
TGTGCCAGCAGCGCGGGGCTCGTGGTACTTGGTGAGCAGTTCTTC | CASSAGLVVLGEQFF | once | TRBJ2-1 | TRBV9 | NA
TGTGCCAGCAGCGCCCGAACTGACAGACCGAACACCGGGGAGCTGTTTTTT | CASSARTDRPNTGELFF | NA | TRBJ2-2 | TRBV9 | NA
TGTGCCAGCAGCCAAGCGGGGGCAGCCGGGCCCCAGCATTTT | CASSQAGAAGPQHF | NA | TRBJ1-5 | TRBV14 | NA
TGTGCCAGCTTCCTTACCGAAGGAGACCCAAAGAGGGCTGGGGCCAACGTCCTGACTTTC | CASFLTEGDPKRAGANVLTF | once | TRBJ2-6 | TRBV21-1 | NA
TGTGCCAGTAGTATAAGCCTCCGGGGTGAGCAGTTCTTC | CASSISLRGEQFF | once | TRBJ2-1 | TRBV19 | NA
TGTGCCAGCAGCTTAAGGGTAGGCGAGCAGTTCTTC | CASSLRVGEQFF | NA | TRBJ2-1 | TRBV7-2 | NA
TGTGCCAGCAGCTCCCGACAGGGACTAGCGGGAGCGTCCACCTACGAGCAGTACTTC | CASSSRQGLAGASTYEQYF | medium-sized | TRBJ2-7 | TRBV13 | TRBD2
TGTGCCAGCAGTTTGGGGACTAGCGGACCCGAAAGCTCCTACAATGAGCAGTTCTTC | CASSLGTSGPESSYNEQFF | NA | TRBJ2-1 | TRBV28 | TRBD2
TGCGCCAGCAGCCAGCTCCTTTGGGCGGCGGGAGCACCGGAGGACACCGGGGAGCTGTTTTTT | CASSQLLWAAGAPEDTGELFF | NA | TRBJ2-2 | TRBV4-3 | TRBD2
TGTGCCAGCAGCGCAAGACTAGGAGGCGAGCAGTACTTC | CASSARLGGEQYF | NA | TRBJ2-7 | TRBV7-3 | NA
TGTGCCAGCAGTCGATTACTAGCGGGAGGTGAGGATGAGCAGTTCTTC | CASSRLLAGGEDEQFF | NA | TRBJ2-1 | TRBV27 | TRBD2
TGTGCCAGTAGTAGTCGGAACATGAACACTGAAGCTTTCTTT | CASSSRNMNTEAFF | NA | TRBJ1-1 | TRBV19 | NA
TGTGCCCCCCTGGAGCTGTTTTTT | CAPLELFF | NA | TRBJ2-2 | TRBV6-5 | NA
TGTGCCAGCAGCTTTCCAATGTATGAGCAGTTCTTC | CASSFPMYEQFF | NA | TRBJ2-1 | TRBV11-2 | NA
TGTGCCAGCAAGGGAGGTTGGACTGATGAGCAGTTCTTC | CASKGGWTDEQFF | NA | TRBJ2-1 | TRBV6-5 | NA
TGTGCCAGCAGCTTCGGCTCACACTACACCTTC | CASSFGSHYTF | few | TRBJ1-2 | TRBV7-2 | NA
TGTGCCAGCAGCCAACTAGCGGGAGGGCCAAATACGCAGTATTTT | CASSQLAGGPNTQYF | NA | TRBJ2-3 | TRBV5-6 | TRBD2
TGTGCCAGCAGCGTAGACCGGACAGGGCTCGTGTACGGCTACACCTTC | CASSVDRTGLVYGYTF | once | TRBJ1-2 | TRBV9 | TRBD1
TGTGCCAGCAGTGGGCCGGGACTAGCGGTTACCGGGGAGCTGTTTTTT | CASSGPGLAVTGELFF | few | TRBJ2-2 | TRBV6-1 | TRBD2
TGTGCCACCAGTCCCGGAGTGCCCGAGCAGTACTTC | CATSPGVPEQYF | NA | TRBJ2-7 | TRBV15 | NA
TGTGCCAGCAGCTTGTTTCGGTCCTACGAGCAGTACTTC | CASSLFRSYEQYF | NA | TRBJ2-7 | TRBV5-6 | NA
TGTGCCAGCACCTTAATGGCGGGAGGTTACTACGAGCAGTACTTC | CASTLMAGGYYEQYF | NA | TRBJ2-7 | TRBV28 | TRBD2
TGTGCCAGCAGCTTAGGACAGGGCTTCTCCTACGAGCAGTACTTC | CASSLGQGFSYEQYF | NA | TRBJ2-7 | TRBV11-2 | TRBD1
TGTGCCAGTAGTCTTCGGACAGGGGCGCCATTACCCTACGAGCAGTACTTC | CASSLRTGAPLPYEQYF | NA | TRBJ2-7 | TRBV19 | TRBD1
TGTGCCAGCAGTTTAGGTCGCCCCAATGAGCAGTTCTTC | CASSLGRPNEQFF | NA | TRBJ2-1 | TRBV27 | NA
TGTGCCAGCAGCTTGGGACAGCCCCGGGAGCTGTTTTTT | CASSLGQPRELFF | NA | TRBJ2-2 | TRBV14 | TRBD1